These 12 T cell receptor beta chains came from one sample sequenced in a study of blood T cells in healthy people across ages. Primed by a sample-barcoded 5' primer and a J-beta primer mix, a second PCR proceeded for about 6 to 11 cycles. TCRdb re-derived calls from the 5' RACE reads in MiXCR, one entry per CDR3 protein. The data contain 1.5 million to 2 million distinct CDR3 sequences, less than 50% of them singletons. Sequencing was carried out using blood. The source of these receptors is a woman aged 35 to 49 in good health.

This clonotype appeared a few times. This chain joins TRBV5-1 and TRBJ1-1; no clear D. V lost 7 bases and J lost 0, with 16 bases in between. This CDR3 is 15 amino acids long. Germline V gives CDR1 SGHRS, CDR2 YFSETQ. CDR3 sequence (DNA): TGCGCCAGCCGGCCAGGAGACATCATGAACACTGAAGCTTTCTTT. It translates to CASRPGDIMNTEAFF.

The V gene is TRBV6-5, the J gene TRBJ2-5; D might be TRBD2 (6 bases). Germline V CDR1 and CDR2: MNHEY, SVGAGI. This CDR3 comprises 14 residues. V lost 4 bases to trimming and J lost 3 bases, with 12 bases between them. The CDR3 region is CASSWRGPEETQYF. The CDR3 bases are TGTGCCAGCAGTTGGAGGGGACCCGAAGAGACCCAGTACTTC.

The genes are TRBV6-2 or TRBV6-3 and TRBJ2-4; D not resolved. This CDR3 has 13 amino acids. Trimming took off 5 bases at V and 15 bases at J, with 20 bases between the two ends. CDR1 is MNHEY, CDR2 SVGEGT, per germline. Written as DNA, the CDR3 is TGTGCCAGCAGTCGCAGTGGGAACTACGAGCGGTACTTC. This sequence encodes CASSRSGNYERYF.

At least ten counts were recorded for this clonotype. The chain recombines TRBV29-1 with TRBJ2-5; no clear D. Germline CDR1 reads SQVTM; CDR2 reads ANQGSEA. Deletions cut 2 bases from V and 11 bases from J, with 21 bases between. This CDR3 is 14 amino acids long. The CDR3 DNA sequence: TGCAGCGTTGAAAAGGGTCTCGGGCAGGAGATGCAGTACTTC. It encodes CSVEKGLGQEMQYF. Variable domain in full (rest from reference TRBV29-1 and TRBJ2-5): SAVISQKPSRDICQRGTSLTIQCQVDSQVTMMFWYRQQPGQSLTLIATANQGSEATYESGFVIDKFPISRPNLTFSTLTVSNMSPEDSSIYLCSVEKGLGQEMQYFGPGTRLLVL.

This clonotype has only one observation. The V and J genes are TRBV12-3 or TRBV12-4 and TRBJ2-1; TRBD1 might be the D (5 bases). The V end was cut by 6 bases, the J end by 0 bases, with 15 bases between. The CDR3 spans 16 residues. CDR3 sequence reads: CASSGTDSSSYNEQFF. DNA for the CDR3: TGTGCCAGCAGCGGTACCGACAGCAGCTCCTACAATGAGCAGTTCTTC.

This clonotype occurred a few times. The chain recombines TRBV4-2 with TRBJ2-7; 11 bases are shared with TRBD2. Germline loops: CDR1 LGHNA, CDR2 YNFKEQ. V shed 4 bases and J 3 bases; nucleotides not matched to a gene: 8. The CDR3 sequence is 16 residues long. CDR3 sequence (DNA): TGTGCCAGCAGCCGCCCAACTAGCGGGGGATTCTACGAGCAGTACTTC. Translating gives CASSRPTSGGFYEQYF.

The CDR3 DNA sequence: TGTGCCAGCAGCTTAGAATCAAGAGCCTTCAGCGGGGAGACCCAGTACTTC. It is translated as CASSLESRAFSGETQYF. The chain is built from TRBV7-3 and TRBJ2-5; a possible D gene is TRBD2 (6 bases). The germline gives CDR1 SGHTA, CDR2 FQGTGA. Trimming took 2 bases from V and 5 from J, leaving 21 bases between them. The CDR3 has 17 residues. The variable domain in full, completed from reference TRBV7-3 and TRBJ2-5, reads GAGVSQTPSNKVTEKGKYVELRCDPISGHTALYWYRQSLGQGPEFLIYFQGTGAADDSGLPNDRFFAVRPEGSVSTLKIQRTERGDSAVYLCASSLESRAFSGETQYFGPGTRLLVL.

This clonotype was detected a few times. A read error may be the cause here, since a much bigger clone is one base away. This chain joins TRBV7-9 and TRBJ2-5; TRBD2 aligns across 11 bases. J lost 11 bases, V lost 1 base, and 18 bases had no gene match. CDR1 is SEHNR and CDR2 is FQNEAQ in the germline V gene (reference sequence). The CDR3 totals 18 residues. CDR3 amino acids: CASSLGTNSGGAYNEQYF. The CDR3 region has the DNA TGTGCCAGCAGCTTAGGAACTAATAGCGGGGGGGCCTACAATGAGCAGTACTTC. The entire variable domain, with the rest obtained from reference TRBV7-9 and TRBJ2-5, is as follows: DTGVSQNPRHKITKRGQNVTFRCDPISEHNRLYWYRQTLGQGPEFLTYFQNEAQLEKSRLLSDRFSAERPKGSFSTLEIQRTEQGDSAMYLCASSLGTNSGGAYNEQYFGPGTRLLVL.

The chain links TRBV6-5 to TRBJ1-2; D is unclear. V shed 2 bases and J shed 4 bases, with 23 bases lying between them. The CDR3 runs to 18 residues. Germline V gene data show CDR1 as MNHEY and CDR2 as SVGAGI. Written as DNA, the CDR3 is TGTGCCAGCAGTTACCTTCGGCCGATATCCCCCGTCCGCTATGGCTACACCTTC. Translated, it gives CASSYLRPISPVRYGYTF.

The rearrangement joins TRBV6-5 to TRBJ2-5, with 9 positions matching TRBD1. The assigned J gene may be wrong: the sequence end matches TRBJ2-7 better. This CDR3 contains 15 residues. Looked up from germline, CDR1 is MNHEY and CDR2 is SVGAGI. The CDR3 DNA reads TGTGCCAGCAGTTTTACCAGACAGGGGGAGTACGAGCAGTACTTC. It specifies CASSFTRQGEYEQYF.

This chain uses TRBV7-2 with TRBJ1-2; 9 bases are a match to TRBD1. The V and J ends lost 5 bases and 6 bases, in that order; junction bases with no gene match: 10. Germline V gene lookup returns CDR1 SGHTA and CDR2 FQGNSA. The CDR3 loop spans 15 amino acids. Here the CDR3 reads CASSEIRGQGHGYTF. In nucleotides, the CDR3 is TGTGCCAGCAGCGAGATAAGGGGACAGGGTCATGGCTACACCTTC.

This chain links TRBV7-2 with TRBJ2-3, with TRBD1 matching 7 bases. CDR1 is SGHTA, CDR2 FQGNSA, per germline. The CDR3 covers 15 residues. V shed 6 bases, J shed 4 bases, and the junction held 10 bases outside the gene matches. The CDR3 DNA reads TGTGCCAGCAGACAACAACCCACAGGGGCAGATACGCAGTATTTT. Translated: CASRQQPTGADTQYF.